The sample holds a few counts of the clone carrying this T cell receptor (beta chain). Antigen unknown. This specimen comes from a study of T cell responses to AZD1222 COVID-19 vaccine. Repertoires were generated with immunoSEQ multiplex PCR, while TCRdb's copy carries only in-frame clones and drops some. The table shows 100,000 to 150,000 clones, with around 89% occurring only once. V was shortened by 0 bases and J by 13 bases, with 4 bases between the two germline ends. CDR3 length equals 11 residues. The V gene's germline CDR1 is LGHDT and CDR2 YNNKEL (reference sequence). Study-wide findings and caveats: Baseline seropositives among AZD1222 recipients totaled only five to seven. Donors in the cohort were predominantly white British and more often female, and clonal diversity was possibly underestimated.

V is TRBV3-1 (or the pseudogene TRBV3-2) and J is TRBJ1-6; unclear D gene. The specimen comprised peripheral blood, sampled on day 0 of AZD1222 vaccination. This receptor was identified in an adult in good health. The CDR3 region is CASSQDGPLHF. DNA for the CDR3: TGTGCCAGCAGCCAAGATGGGCCCCTCCACTTT.